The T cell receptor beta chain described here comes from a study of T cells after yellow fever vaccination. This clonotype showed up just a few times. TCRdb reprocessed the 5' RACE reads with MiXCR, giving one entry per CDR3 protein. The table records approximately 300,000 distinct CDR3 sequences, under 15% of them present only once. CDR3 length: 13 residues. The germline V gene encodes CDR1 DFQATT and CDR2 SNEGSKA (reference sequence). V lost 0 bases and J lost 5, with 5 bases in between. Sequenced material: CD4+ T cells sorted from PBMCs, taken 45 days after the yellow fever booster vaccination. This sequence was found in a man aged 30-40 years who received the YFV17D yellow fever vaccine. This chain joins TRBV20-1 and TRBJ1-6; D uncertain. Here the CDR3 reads CSARDDNNSPLHF. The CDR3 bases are TGCAGTGCTAGAGATGACAATAATTCACCCCTCCACTTT.